These 7 T cell receptor beta chains were sequenced from one sample in a study of T-cell memory formation after mild COVID-19. TCRdb re-called the 5' RACE reads with MiXCR, one entry per CDR3 protein. This sample yields around 530,000 distinct CDR3 sequences, of which roughly a fifth are seen a single time; 8.4% belongs to the top ten. Sequencing was carried out using PBMCs or a T cell subset sorted from them (not recorded which). These receptors were obtained from an adult woman who had mild COVID-19 (a few samples of this study predate the infection). Cell type and time point are not known.

The chain carries TRBV24-1 and TRBJ1-2; D is possibly TRBD1 (6 bases). With 2 bases removed from V and 4 bases from J, the gap between germline ends came to 10 bases. The CDR3 has 14 residues. Germline-derived CDR1 and CDR2 are KGHDR and SFDVKD. Here the CDR3 reads CATSDSRTVYGYTF. As DNA, the CDR3 is TGTGCCACCAGTGATTCTAGGACAGTCTATGGCTACACCTTC.

The chain has TRBV11-3 and TRBJ2-1; D not certain. The germline gives CDR1 SGHNT, CDR2 YENEEA. This CDR3 has 15 amino acids. V lost 2 bases and J lost 4, with 12 bases in between. The CDR3 DNA reads as TGTGCCAGCAGCTTATATCGATCGGCTTACAATGAGCAGTTCTTC. Translation gives CASSLYRSAYNEQFF.

The genes are TRBV20-1 and TRBJ2-1; 9 bases line up with TRBD2. Germline V lookup: CDR1 DFQATT, CDR2 SNEGSKA (reference sequence). This CDR3 has 17 residues. The V segment lost 0 bases and the J segment 3 bases; nucleotides outside the gene matches: 9. CDR3 in amino acids: CSARDWESGRYYNEQFF. CDR3 nucleotides: TGCAGTGCTAGAGATTGGGAGAGCGGGAGGTACTACAATGAGCAGTTCTTC.

This clonotype was detected many times. The chain uses TRBV20-1 and TRBJ2-5; D perhaps matches TRBD1 (5 bases). The germline V gene has CDR1 DFQATT and CDR2 SNEGSKA (reference sequence). This CDR3 has 19 residues. V shed 6 bases and J shed 1 base, with 30 bases lying between them. CDR3 DNA sequence: TGCAGTGCGGGGTATCTGAGCACTCAAGGGGCCAGGGTCCAAGAGACCCAGTACTTC. Translated, it gives CSAGYLSTQGARVQETQYF.

The rearrangement joins TRBV27 to TRBJ1-2; D is undetermined. Trimming shortened V by 6 bases and J by 2 bases, and 7 bases separated the two germline ends. The germline V gene encodes CDR1 MNHEY and CDR2 SMNVEV (reference sequence). The CDR3 covers 12 residues. The CDR3 DNA reads TGTGCCAGCAGCACCAGGAACTATGGCTACACCTTC. Translated: CASSTRNYGYTF.

The chain couples TRBV7-2 to TRBJ2-5; 7 nucleotides match TRBD2. Trimming cost V 5 bases and J 1 base; bases outside gene matches: 4. The CDR3 loop spans 14 amino acids. Germline CDR1 and CDR2: SGHTA and FQGNSA. In DNA, the CDR3 is TGTGCCAGCAGCACGGCTAGCGGCCAAGAGACCCAGTACTTC. As protein: CASSTASGQETQYF.

The rearrangement joins TRBV6-1 to TRBJ1-2; a weak D match, TRBD1 (6 bases). CDR1 MNHNS and CDR2 SASEGT come from the germline V gene. There are 14 residues in the CDR3. Trimming stripped 0 bases from V and 2 bases from J, with 7 bases between. CDR3 amino acids: CASSEAGQNYGYTF. CDR3 DNA sequence: TGTGCCAGCAGTGAAGCCGGACAGAACTATGGCTACACCTTC.